The entry below gives a single T cell receptor beta chain sequence along with its context. Antigen unknown. Trimming removed 1 base from V and 4 bases from J, with 11 bases in between. Germline values: CDR1 LGHNA, CDR2 YSLEER. The CDR3 runs to 15 residues. This record belongs to a study of shared clonotypes between healthy human individuals. Study summary: The cohort comprised a couple of women and a few men. Their ages spanned 18 to 49 years. Findings and limits, study-wide: Sampling was confined to blood; repertoires within tissues likely differ. Naive subsets generally had larger estimated richness than memory subsets.

TCRdb's table, derived via immunoSEQ multiplex PCR, lists solely in-frame clones and lacks some. The sample includes millions of clones, roughly 94% of them seen just once. V is TRBV4-3 and J is TRBJ1-5, with TRBD1 as a possible D gene (5 bases). The sequenced material came from naive CD4+ T cells sorted from blood. Subset given: CD45RA+ positively selected. The sequence was obtained from a man between 18 and 29 years old in good health. The chain's CDR3 is CASSQVQGGNQPQHF. The CDR3 bases are TGCGCCAGCAGCCAAGTTCAGGGAGGGAATCAGCCCCAGCATTTT.